The entry below gives a single T cell receptor beta chain sequence along with its context. This sample was taken from a study of shared T cell receptors in the human thymus. Trimming left V 3 bases short and J 8 bases short, with 13 bases between. The CDR3 covers 13 residues. CDR1 is SGHTA, CDR2 FQGNSA, per germline. Profiled with immunoSEQ multiplex PCR; TCRdb holds only in-frame clones, not every one. The table lists some 760,000 clones, roughly 85% of them singletons. The sample was also reused in another study, on human thymus T cells. That paper states: As related research reported, thymic repertoires overlapped highly among unrelated individuals.

V usage is TRBV7-2 and J usage is TRBJ1-2; the D is unclear. Material for sequencing was thymocytes. The TCR sequence derives from a girl less than two years old with a congenital heart defect. The CDR3 DNA is TGTGCCAGCAGCTTCCCCTTGAGAAAGGGCTACACCTTC. It encodes CASSFPLRKGYTF.